A selection of T cell receptor beta chains follows, all from one sample in a study of blood T cell repertoires in COVID-19. Profiling relied on immunoSEQ multiplex PCR, and the TCRdb table lists in-frame clones only, not all of them. The top ten hold approximately 15% of the sample, which has 50,000 to 65,000 clones, more than 75% seen once. The specimen was peripheral blood. These receptors were collected from a human donor in a cohort sampled during active COVID-19. The CDR3 runs from the conserved cysteine through the conserved F or W. A D gene is named only where the DNA matches it firmly. Clone size is not always given. Where it is, it says once, few, many or a class for expanded clones.

j_call clone_size v_call d_call cdr3_nt cdr3_aa
TRBJ1-1 NA TRBV5-1 NA TGCGCCAGCAGCTTGGAGGCAGGGGTAGTCGCTGAAGCTTTCTTT CASSLEAGVVAEAFF
TRBJ2-7 NA TRBV30 TRBD2 TGTGCCTGGAGTACCTTTGGTGGCGGGAGCTCCTACGAGCAGTACTTC CAWSTFGGGSSYEQYF
TRBJ1-2 NA TRBV28 NA TGTGCCAGCAGTTCAGGGGAGTATGGCTACACCTTC CASSSGEYGYTF
TRBJ2-2 NA TRBV24-1 NA TGTGCCACCAGTGACCCAACAAGCCTACCTCAGGGGAAGCTGTTTTTT CATSDPTSLPQGKLFF
TRBJ1-2 NA TRBV3-1/TRBV3-2 TRBD1 TGTGCCAGCAGCCAGTATCAGGGGGCGGTAAATGGCTACACCTTC CASSQYQGAVNGYTF
TRBJ1-1 NA TRBV7-9 TRBD1 TGTGCCAGCAGCCCAGGGGACAGACTGAACACTGAAGCTTTCTTT CASSPGDRLNTEAFF
TRBJ2-3 NA TRBV7-3 TRBD2 TGTGCCAGCAGCTTAGGGACTAGCGGGCGGGGCCCAGATACGCAGTATTTT CASSLGTSGRGPDTQYF
TRBJ2-5 NA TRBV7-9 NA TGTGCCAGCAGCTTCTACACGGGTTGGGAGACCCAGTACTTC CASSFYTGWETQYF
TRBJ2-1 NA TRBV11-2 NA TGTGCCAGCAGTTCGACAGGGGGCTTGCGGGAGGGCCAAAATGAGCAGTTCTTC CASSSTGGLREGQNEQFF
TRBJ2-7 NA TRBV27 TRBD1 TGTGCCAGCAGTTTCCCGGGACAGGGGGCGCACGAGCAGTACTTC CASSFPGQGAHEQYF
TRBJ2-1 NA TRBV9 NA TGTGCCAGCAGCTATACAGGGAAGCAGTTCTTC CASSYTGKQFF
TRBJ1-5 NA TRBV29-1 NA TGCAGCGGCCAAACAGCCCCCAATCAGCCCCAGCATTTT CSGQTAPNQPQHF
TRBJ1-1 NA TRBV7-3 NA TGTGCCAGCAGCTTAACCCCCCCGGCGGGCGGCACTGAAGCTTTCTTT CASSLTPPAGGTEAFF
TRBJ2-3 NA TRBV20-1 NA TGCAGTGCTCCCAGGTCCGATACGCAGTATTTT CSAPRSDTQYF
TRBJ2-5 NA TRBV4-1 NA TGCGCCAGCAGCCATCCTTCGAGGGCCGAGACCCAGTACTTC CASSHPSRAETQYF
TRBJ2-1 NA TRBV5-4 NA TGTGCCAGCAGCTTCGTAGAAGGGGGCTACAATGAGCAGTTCTTC CASSFVEGGYNEQFF
TRBJ1-5 NA TRBV27 NA TGTGCCAGCGGGAGACAAGGATTCAATCAGCCCCAGCATTTT CASGRQGFNQPQHF
TRBJ2-7 NA TRBV18 NA TGTGCCAGCTCACCCCAGGTCTCTGAGCAGTACTTC CASSPQVSEQYF
TRBJ1-1 NA TRBV18 NA TGTGCCAGCTCCTCCGGGGGGTTTAACACTGAAGCTTTCTTT CASSSGGFNTEAFF
TRBJ2-7 NA TRBV28 NA TGTGCCAGCAGTTTGTTGACTCCACTCTCCTACGAGCAGTACTTC CASSLLTPLSYEQYF
TRBJ1-1 NA TRBV3-1/TRBV3-2 NA TGTGCCAGCAGCCCTTATAGGGAGGACACTGAAGCTTTCTTT CASSPYREDTEAFF
TRBJ2-5 NA TRBV7-7 NA TGTGCCAGCAGCAGGACACCAGTTCTCCAAGAGACCCAGTACTTC CASSRTPVLQETQYF
TRBJ2-1 NA TRBV7-2 TRBD2 TGTGCCAGCAGCCAACTAGCGGTCGCGGGCCCCAGCTCCTACAATGAGCAGTTCTTC CASSQLAVAGPSSYNEQFF
TRBJ2-7 NA TRBV12-3/TRBV12-4 NA TGTGCCTCTTCTCGGGGAGAACGTTACGAGCAGTACTTC CASSRGERYEQYF
TRBJ2-5 NA TRBV9 TRBD2 TGTGCCAGCAGCGTAGCTAGCGGCTGGCTAGAGACCCAGTACTTC CASSVASGWLETQYF
TRBJ1-6 NA TRBV6-5 TRBD1 TGTGCCAGCAGTTACTCAGGACAGGCTTCACCCCTCCACTTT CASSYSGQASPLHF
TRBJ2-7 NA TRBV19 NA TGTGCCAGTAAAAAGACAGGTAGTCCCTACGAGCAGTACTTC CASKKTGSPYEQYF
TRBJ2-7 NA TRBV3-1/TRBV3-2 NA TGTGCCAGCAGCCCGTCAAGTACTAGCAGGCGACTCTTC CASSPSSTSRRLF
TRBJ2-5 NA TRBV18 NA TGTGCCAGCTCACCAGGGCAGGGTAAAGAGACCCAGTACTTC CASSPGQGKETQYF
TRBJ2-7 once TRBV5-4 NA TGTGCCAGCAGCTTGGGCCTCGGGGGTGGGTCCTACGAGCAGTACTTC CASSLGLGGGSYEQYF
TRBJ2-7 NA TRBV4-2 NA TGTGCCAGCAGCCATTTGGACAGCGAGCAGTACTTC CASSHLDSEQYF
TRBJ2-7 NA TRBV28 NA TGTGCCAGCAGTTTAAAGGGGCAGGTTTACAGGGTGGCCTACGAGCAGTACTTC CASSLKGQVYRVAYEQYF
TRBJ1-6 NA TRBV18 NA TGTGCCAGCTCCCAATTGGACAGCCTCTATAATTCACCCCTCCACTTT CASSQLDSLYNSPLHF
TRBJ2-5 NA TRBV28 NA TGTGCCAGCAGTGGAAGGGGGTACGCGCTTCAAGAGACCCAGTACTTC CASSGRGYALQETQYF
TRBJ2-7 NA TRBV10-2 TRBD2 TGCGCCAGCACTACTAGCGGGAGTAAAAGCTACGAGCAGTACTTC CASTTSGSKSYEQYF
TRBJ2-5 once TRBV24-1 NA TGTGCCACCAGTGTCTATCAAGAGACCCAGTACTTC CATSVYQETQYF
TRBJ1-1 NA TRBV12-5 TRBD1 TGTGCTAGTGGTTTGAGTGGCAGGGGGCGGACTGAAGCTTTCTTT CASGLSGRGRTEAFF
TRBJ2-5 once TRBV27 TRBD1 TGTGCCAGCAGCCCGGACAGGGTACAAGAGACCCAGTACTTC CASSPDRVQETQYF
TRBJ2-2 NA TRBV7-7 NA TGTGCCAGCAGCTTAAGCCTGGGGGGTACCGGGGAGCTGTTTTTT CASSLSLGGTGELFF
TRBJ2-1 NA TRBV5-1 TRBD2 TGCGCCAGCAGTCCCGGGGTAGCGGGAGATGAGCAGTTCTTC CASSPGVAGDEQFF
TRBJ2-3 NA TRBV7-2 TRBD2 TGTGCCAGCAGCTTTCAGCGGGGGGGGAGGTTATTTGATACGCAGTATTTT CASSFQRGGRLFDTQYF
TRBJ2-4 NA TRBV5-1 TRBD2 TGCGCCAGCAGCTCGCTAAGGACTAGCGGGGCTAAAAACATTCAGTACTTC CASSSLRTSGAKNIQYF
TRBJ1-2 NA TRBV9 NA TGTGCCAGCAGCGTAGCCCCCCAAGGAGGTTACTTAGTTGGCTACACCTTC CASSVAPQGGYLVGYTF
TRBJ1-1 NA TRBV4-3 TRBD1 TGCGCCAGCAGCCAAGACGGACAGGGGGGCACTGAAGCTTTCTTT CASSQDGQGGTEAFF
TRBJ2-7 NA TRBV28 NA TGTGCCAGCAGCCGCGGACTGCCTCGCCGGAATGACCACGAGCAGTACTTC CASSRGLPRRNDHEQYF
TRBJ1-2 NA TRBV28 NA TGTGCCAGCAAAGACACAGGGATAGGCTACACCTTC CASKDTGIGYTF
TRBJ1-4 NA TRBV21-1 NA TGTGCCAGCAGCGCGATGGCAGGTCCCGGTGAAAAACTGTTTTTT CASSAMAGPGEKLFF
TRBJ2-1 NA TRBV2 NA TGTGCCAGCAGCCCTCGGTTGCGAGGAAATGAGCAGTTCTTC CASSPRLRGNEQFF